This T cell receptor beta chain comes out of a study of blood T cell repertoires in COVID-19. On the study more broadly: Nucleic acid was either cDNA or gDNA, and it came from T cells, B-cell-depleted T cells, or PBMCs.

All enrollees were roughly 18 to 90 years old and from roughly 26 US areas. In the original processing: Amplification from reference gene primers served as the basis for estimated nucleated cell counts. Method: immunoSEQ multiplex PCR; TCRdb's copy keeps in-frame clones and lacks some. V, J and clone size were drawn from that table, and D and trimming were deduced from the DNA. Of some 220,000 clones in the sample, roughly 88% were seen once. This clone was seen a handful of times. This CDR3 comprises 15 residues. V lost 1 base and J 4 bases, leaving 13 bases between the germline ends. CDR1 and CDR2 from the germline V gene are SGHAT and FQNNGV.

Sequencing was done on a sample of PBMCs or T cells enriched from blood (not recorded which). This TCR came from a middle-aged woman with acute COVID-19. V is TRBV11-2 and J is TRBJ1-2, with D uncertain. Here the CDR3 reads CASSLVLGSVYGYTF. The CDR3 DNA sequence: TGTGCCAGCAGCTTAGTACTCGGGTCGGTCTATGGCTACACCTTC.